Described below is a single T cell receptor beta chain sequence and its context. The antigen remains undetermined. Indicated treatment: oral pan-JAK inhibitor, 5-10 mg twice daily. This record comes from a study of CD8+ T cells in alopecia areata. In the study overall: Using the percentage of affected scalp area, treated patients' severity was scored.

The CDR3 runs 18 residues. The germline gives CDR1 SSHAT, CDR2 FNYEAQ (reference sequence). Losses at the gene ends were 3 bases for V and 3 bases for J; bases not matched to a gene: 15. Sequencing templates came from extracted RNA that was reverse transcribed into cDNA. Clones were read by immunoSEQ multiplex PCR, and TCRdb kept only the in-frame ones, dropping some. There are around 190,000 clones in the sample; roughly 60% occur only once, and 0.95% to 1.1% lies in the top ten. Findings of the study overall: Among the top 100, expanded CD8+ clones were significantly decreased by tofacitinib, as was scalp clonality. Patients shared TCRs less clearly than mice did, possibly owing to HLA. Higher clonality and more expanded CD8+ clones appeared in lesional than normal scalp.

The sequence came from a human donor with alopecia areata. The sample consisted of CD4+ T cells sorted from blood, taken at week 24, from a patient treated with tofacitinib. The genes are TRBV7-7 and TRBJ2-5, with TRBD1 matching over 8 bases. The CDR3 nucleotides read TGTGCCAGCAGCTTCCGTATTCGAGGACAGGGTAGGGAAGAGACCCAGTACTTC. Translating it yields CASSFRIRGQGREETQYF.